The 8 T cell receptor beta chains given below trace back to one sample, sequenced in a study of blood T cell repertoires in COVID-19. Profiled with immunoSEQ multiplex PCR; TCRdb holds only in-frame clones, not every one. The profile shows about 100,000 clones, roughly nine tenths of them singletons. What was sequenced was peripheral blood. The source of these receptors is a man over 45 with active COVID-19.

The chain couples TRBV4-1 to TRBJ2-3, with 9 bases fitting TRBD2. The CDR3 spans 15 residues. Trimming cost V 4 bases and J 5 bases; bases outside gene matches: 7. Looked up from germline, CDR1 is MGHRA and CDR2 is YSYEKL. CDR3 amino acids: CASSRRLAGEDTQYF. In DNA, the CDR3 is TGCGCCAGCAGCCGTCGTTTAGCGGGAGAAGATACGCAGTATTTT.

The rearrangement uses TRBV5-1 and TRBJ2-6; 9 bases match TRBD1. Germline CDR1 is SGHRS and CDR2 is YFSETQ. V dropped 4 bases and J dropped 4; count of bases not matched to a gene: 9. This CDR3 contains 17 residues. CDR3 bases: TGCGCCAGCAGCGTACAGGGGGCGCCGGGCGGGGCCAACGTCCTGACTTTC. Translation gives CASSVQGAPGGANVLTF.

CDR3 in amino acids: CAISESPGGLSIGYTF. CDR3 in DNA: TGTGCCATCAGTGAGTCCCCGGGAGGGTTGTCGATCGGCTACACCTTC. The V and J genes are TRBV10-3 and TRBJ1-2; D not certain. This CDR3 region has 16 residues. Trimming removed 0 bases at V and 8 bases at J, with 19 bases between. Germline V gives CDR1 ENHRY, CDR2 SYGVKD.

The rearrangement links TRBV6-1 to TRBJ1-2, with a possible D match to TRBD1 (6 bases). CDR1 MNHNS and CDR2 SASEGT come from the germline V gene. The CDR3 is 13 residues long. The V gene lost 2 bases and the J gene lost 6 bases, with 10 bases spanning the gap. The CDR3 region is CASSERQADGYTF. The CDR3 nucleotides read TGTGCCAGCAGTGAACGACAGGCGGATGGCTACACCTTC.

V gene TRBV7-8 combines with J gene TRBJ2-7; D may be TRBD2 (6 bases). V gave up 2 bases and J gave up 1 base, with 12 bases separating them. The CDR3 is made up of 15 amino acids. Germline assignment: CDR1 SGHVS and CDR2 FQNEAQ. The CDR3 DNA sequence: TGTGCCAGCAGCTTATCTTACGGGGGATCCTACGAGCAGTACGTC. Its protein is CASSLSYGGSYEQYV.

As DNA, the CDR3 is TGTGCCAGTAGTATAGTTAGCGGGCCCTACAATGAGCAGTTCTTC. Amino acids: CASSIVSGPYNEQFF. The chain recombines TRBV19 with TRBJ2-1, with 7 bases lining up with TRBD2. CDR3 length equals 15 residues. Germline V gene sequence: CDR1 LNHDA, CDR2 SQIVND (reference sequence). Losses at the gene ends were 1 base for V and 2 bases for J; bases not matched to a gene: 2.

The chain carries TRBV7-9 and TRBJ2-1; 7 bases match TRBD1. Germline CDR1 and CDR2: SEHNR and FQNEAQ (reference sequence). This CDR3 is 15 amino acids long. The V gene end was trimmed by 5 bases and the J gene end by 9 bases; junction bases not matched to a gene: 13. The CDR3 DNA reads TGTGCCAGCAGCCTACCACAGGGGACGGGCACTGAGCAGTTCTTC. This encodes CASSLPQGTGTEQFF.

This chain uses TRBV19 with TRBJ1-3, with D possibly TRBD1 on 5 matching bases. The CDR3 contains 14 residues. Germline V gene data show CDR1 as LNHDA and CDR2 as SQIVND (reference sequence). Trimming cost V 5 bases and J 1 base, with 9 bases left between them. This chain's CDR3 is CASSHQGSGNTIYF. The CDR3, as DNA: TGTGCCAGTAGTCATCAGGGTTCTGGAAACACCATATATTTT.